The rows below give T cell receptor beta chains drawn from one sample of a study of cytomegalovirus exposure and HLA in healthy donors. Sequencing used immunoSEQ multiplex PCR; TCRdb keeps in-frame clones, though not all of them. The profile shows more than 85,000 clones, 73% of them singletons. Sequences were obtained from PBMCs. The receptor set was obtained from a man aged 35 to 55 in good health and CMV-seronegative. The CDR3 runs from the conserved cysteine through the conserved F or W. The D gene is left open where the match is weak. Some rows mark clone size as missing; the rest say once, few, many or name a class of expanded clone.

D gene	clone size	J gene	V gene	CDR3 DNA	CDR3 protein
NA	NA	TRBJ1-1	TRBV5-1	TGCGCCAGCAGCCCCCGACAAGAAACGAGCGGAGCTGAAGCTTTCTTT	CASSPRQETSGAEAFF
TRBD2	NA	TRBJ2-1	TRBV15	TGTGCCACCAGCAGAGTCTCACTAGCGGGGGGTTATGGTGAGCAGTTCTTC	CATSRVSLAGGYGEQFF
TRBD2	NA	TRBJ2-5	TRBV5-1	TGCGCCAGCAGCCGAAAACATAGCGGGGGGGCTTCGCTGCAAGAGACCCAGTACTTC	CASSRKHSGGASLQETQYF
TRBD1	NA	TRBJ2-3	TRBV7-9	TGTGCCAGCAGCTTCGCTCCGGGGACAGGGGATTTCGGCACAGATACGCAGTATTTT	CASSFAPGTGDFGTDTQYF
NA	NA	TRBJ1-2	TRBV5-1	TGCGCCAGCAGCTTCGAAGGGGTTGGCTACACCTTC	CASSFEGVGYTF
NA	once	TRBJ2-5	TRBV4-3	TGCGCCAGCTGGGGGACACAACTTCAAGAGACCCAGTACTTC	CASWGTQLQETQYF
NA	NA	TRBJ1-5	TRBV18	TGTGCCAGCTCACCCGCCCGCCATTTGGGCAGCAGATATAGCAATCAGCCCCAGCATTTT	CASSPARHLGSRYSNQPQHF
NA	few	TRBJ2-4	TRBV5-8	TGTGCCAGCAGCTTGGCAGGGTCAGACATTCAGTACTTC	CASSLAGSDIQYF
NA	NA	TRBJ2-3	TRBV5-1	TGCGCCAGCAGCTTGGCACCCAGGACTAGCACAGATACGCAGTATTTT	CASSLAPRTSTDTQYF
TRBD1	NA	TRBJ2-7	TRBV7-9	TGTGCCAGCAGCCTCGATCGACAGGGGGCAGGAGAGCAGTACTTC	CASSLDRQGAGEQYF
TRBD1	few	TRBJ1-5	TRBV6-5	TGTGCCAGCAGCTTGGGACAGGGCAGAAATCAGCCCCAGCATTTT	CASSLGQGRNQPQHF
NA	NA	TRBJ1-3	TRBV6-5	TGTGCCAGTGGTCGGGATAAGTCTGGAAACACCATATATTTT	CASGRDKSGNTIYF
NA	NA	TRBJ1-6	TRBV7-9	TGTGCCAGCAGCTCCTTCAACGCCCCCGGGTCACCCCTCCACTTT	CASSSFNAPGSPLHF
NA	NA	TRBJ2-3	TRBV6-5	TGTGCCAGCAGTCGCGGGGACAGAACAGATACGCAGTATTTT	CASSRGDRTDTQYF
TRBD1	NA	TRBJ2-2	TRBV7-6	TGTGCCAGCAGCTTATGGCGGGACAGGGGCACCGGGGAGCTGTTTTTT	CASSLWRDRGTGELFF
TRBD2	NA	TRBJ2-1	TRBV4-3	TGCGCCAGCAGCCAATCGGGGGGGGCCCTATACAATGAGCAGTTCTTC	CASSQSGGALYNEQFF
TRBD1	NA	TRBJ2-3	TRBV6-1	TGTGCCAGCAGTGGGGGACAGATCACAGATACGCAGTATTTT	CASSGGQITDTQYF
TRBD1	NA	TRBJ1-1	TRBV7-9	TGTGCCAGCAGCTTAAGACAGGGGGACACTGAAGCTTTCTTT	CASSLRQGDTEAFF
TRBD2	NA	TRBJ2-3	TRBV4-3	TGCGCCAGCAGCCAAGATAGGACTAGGAGCACAGATACGCAGTATTTT	CASSQDRTRSTDTQYF
NA	NA	TRBJ2-7	TRBV9	TGTGCCAGCAGCCCCCAGGTTGCGGGCGGAACCTACGAGCAGTACTTC	CASSPQVAGGTYEQYF